The 24 T cell receptor beta chains below come from one sample, sequenced in a study of blood T cell repertoires in COVID-19. The table came from immunoSEQ multiplex PCR; TCRdb's copy has only in-frame clones and leaves some out. The table lists approximately 140,000 clones, about 91% of them singletons. Sequencing was carried out using peripheral blood. The receptors were gathered from a woman aged 55 to 70 with acute or convalescent COVID-19.

CDR3 sequence: CASSLVGAGDQPQHF. The CDR3 bases are TGTGCCAGCAGCTTAGTTGGGGCAGGGGATCAGCCCCAGCATTTT. J is TRBJ1-5 and V is TRBV7-9; D is perhaps TRBD1 (6 bases). Germline assignment: CDR1 SEHNR and CDR2 FQNEAQ (reference sequence). This CDR3 is built from 15 residues. The V gene lost 1 base and the J gene lost 5 bases, with 12 bases spanning the gap.

V gene TRBV4-2 combines with J gene TRBJ2-3; TRBD1 matches 9 bases. J gave up 10 bases and V 3 bases, and 5 bases lay outside the gene matches. The CDR3 covers 13 residues. The germline CDR1 and CDR2 sequences are LGHNA and YNFKEQ. The CDR3 DNA reads TGTGCCAGCAGCCAGGAGGACAGGGGTGCGCAGTATTTT. Its protein is CASSQEDRGAQYF.

The rearrangement links TRBV6-1 to TRBJ1-3; 10 nucleotides line up with TRBD1. This CDR3 has 16 residues. Per germline, CDR1 MNHNS and CDR2 SASEGT. With V trimmed by 1 base and J by 0 bases, 0 bases remained unmatched. This CDR3 is CASSEGTGGSGNTIYF. The CDR3 DNA reads as TGTGCCAGCAGTGAAGGGACAGGGGGCTCTGGAAACACCATATATTTT.

V and J are TRBV5-6 and TRBJ1-4; D gene uncertain. Trimming stripped 5 bases from V and 0 bases from J, with 8 bases between. Looked up from germline, CDR1 is SGHDT and CDR2 is YYEEEE. This CDR3 comprises 14 residues. CDR3 amino acids: CASSSRTTNEKLFF. The CDR3 DNA is TGTGCCAGCAGTTCGAGGACAACTAATGAAAAACTGTTTTTT.

The chain combines TRBV28 with TRBJ2-1; a possible D gene is TRBD2 (6 bases). V was trimmed by 3 bases and J by 6 bases, leaving 15 bases between them. Germline V gene sequence: CDR1 MDHEN, CDR2 SYDVKM. This CDR3 region has 15 residues. CDR3 sequence (DNA): TGTGCCAGCAGTTTCTCCGGGACTGGAGCCAATGAGCAGTTCTTC. Protein product: CASSFSGTGANEQFF.

The rearrangement uses TRBV14 and TRBJ1-2, with TRBD1 identical over 7 bases. V lost 4 bases, J lost 6 bases, and 2 bases stayed unmatched. CDR3 length: 12 amino acids. CDR1 and CDR2 from the germline V gene are SGHDN and FVKESK. The CDR3 nucleotides are TGTGCCAGCAGCCGGGACAGAAATGGCTACACCTTC. This codes for CASSRDRNGYTF.

This chain connects TRBV6-2 or TRBV6-3 to TRBJ1-2, with D unclear. The germline V and J ends were trimmed by 0 bases and 4 bases, with 6 bases remaining between them. The CDR3 length is 13 residues. CDR1 is MNHEY, CDR2 SVGEGT, per germline. The CDR3 DNA is TGTGCCAGCAGTTACTCGGCCTTCTATGGCTACACCTTC. Amino acid sequence: CASSYSAFYGYTF.

In DNA, the CDR3 is TGTGCCAGCAGTTACTCAGGGGTGGCCGGCTACGAGCAGTACTTC. It translates to CASSYSGVAGYEQYF. This chain joins TRBV6-2 or TRBV6-3 and TRBJ2-7; D is perhaps TRBD1 (5 bases). This CDR3 has 15 residues. The V end was cut by 0 bases, the J end by 3 bases, with 12 bases between. Germline values: CDR1 MNHEY, CDR2 SVGEGT.

The chain recombines TRBV3-1 (or the pseudogene TRBV3-2) with TRBJ1-1; 8 bases align to TRBD1. The CDR3 has 16 amino acids. CDR1 is LGHDT and CDR2 is YNNKEL in the germline V gene (reference sequence). Losses at the gene ends were 4 bases for V and 4 bases for J; bases not matched to a gene: 11. The CDR3 here is CASSPYTTTGGTEAFF. In DNA, the CDR3 is TGTGCCAGCAGCCCTTATACCACCACAGGGGGCACTGAAGCTTTCTTT.

The chain carries TRBV19 and TRBJ2-5; D unclear. The CDR3 sequence is 13 residues long. CDR1 and CDR2 from the germline V gene are LNHDA and SQIVND (reference sequence). Trimming took 3 bases from V and 2 from J, leaving 7 bases between them. Here the CDR3 reads CASSIQIQETQYF. CDR3 bases: TGTGCCAGTAGTATCCAGATACAAGAGACCCAGTACTTC.

This clone has only one observation. The chain couples TRBV9 to TRBJ2-2; 8 nucleotides match TRBD2. Germline lookup yields CDR1 SGDLS and CDR2 YYNGEE. The CDR3 runs 20 residues. Unmatched junction bases numbered 17, after V lost 4 bases and J lost 0 bases. CDR3 sequence reads: CASSSPLGQRGPTNTGELFF. In nucleotides, the CDR3 is TGTGCCAGCAGCTCCCCGCTGGGCCAGCGGGGGCCTACGAACACCGGGGAGCTGTTTTTT.

The genes are TRBV11-2 and TRBJ2-2; TRBD1 aligns across 7 bases. Trimming cost V 1 base and J 4 bases; bases outside gene matches: 3. CDR1 is SGHAT and CDR2 is FQNNGV in the germline V gene. The CDR3 has 15 residues. CDR3: CASSLVTGSTGELFF. The CDR3 nucleotides read TGTGCCAGCAGCTTAGTGACAGGGAGCACCGGGGAGCTGTTTTTT.

J is TRBJ2-1 and V is TRBV9; TRBD2 matches 12 bases. The germline V gene encodes CDR1 SGDLS and CDR2 YYNGEE. With 1 base clipped from V and 5 bases from J, the junction kept 10 bases outside the gene matches. There are 18 residues in the CDR3. The CDR3 loop reads CASSVSRTSGTPDNEQFF. DNA of the CDR3: TGTGCCAGCAGCGTATCCCGGACTAGCGGGACCCCCGACAATGAGCAGTTCTTC.

The rearrangement uses TRBV6-6 and TRBJ1-2; the D gene is possibly TRBD1 (6 bases). Trimming took 6 bases from V and 8 from J, leaving 13 bases between them. CDR3 size: 12 residues. The germline gives CDR1 MNHNY, CDR2 SVGAGI (reference sequence). As DNA, the CDR3 is TGTGCCAGCAGAGACCGGGACATCGGCTACACCTTC. Translated, it gives CASRDRDIGYTF.

The genes are TRBV30 and TRBJ2-2, with D unclear. CDR1 GTSNPN and CDR2 SVGIG come from the germline V gene (reference sequence). The CDR3 runs to 12 residues. The germline V and J ends were trimmed by 2 bases and 9 bases, with 10 bases remaining between them. CDR3 loop: CAWSLRSRELFF. For the CDR3, the DNA is TGTGCCTGGAGTCTTCGAAGCAGGGAGCTGTTTTTT.

J is TRBJ2-5 and V is TRBV11-2; weak D call: TRBD2 (5 bases). This CDR3 region has 13 residues. V dropped 4 bases and J dropped 5 bases, with 11 bases sitting between them. The germline V gene has CDR1 SGHAT and CDR2 FQNNGV. In DNA, the CDR3 is TGTGCCAGCAGCTGGACTCCAGCGGAGACCCAGTACTTC. The encoded protein is CASSWTPAETQYF.

This clone was seen only a few times. The rearrangement links TRBV9 to TRBJ2-2; no clear D gene. V was cut by 4 bases and J by 3 bases, with 10 bases left in between. Germline CDR1 and CDR2: SGDLS and YYNGEE. The CDR3 is 14 amino acids. CDR3: CASSPGAYTGELFF. The CDR3 DNA is TGTGCCAGCAGCCCCGGAGCGTACACCGGGGAGCTGTTTTTT.

V usage is TRBV25-1 and J usage is TRBJ2-1, with TRBD2 matching over 11 bases. The germline gives CDR1 MGHDK, CDR2 SYGVNS. The CDR3 is 15 residues long. Trimming removed 4 bases from V and 4 bases from J; junction bases left unmatched: 3. CDR3 nucleotides: TGTGCCAGCAGTGTAGCGGGGGGGGAATACAATGAGCAGTTCTTC. The encoded protein is CASSVAGGEYNEQFF.

The chain links TRBV9 to TRBJ1-1; D possibly corresponds to TRBD1 (6 bases). This CDR3 has 15 amino acids. The ends were cut back, 0 bases at V and 1 base at J, with 10 bases in the middle. CDR1 is SGDLS, CDR2 YYNGEE, per germline. This chain's CDR3 is CASSVGAGENTEAFF. The DNA of the CDR3 is TGTGCCAGCAGCGTAGGGGCAGGGGAGAACACTGAAGCTTTCTTT.

V is TRBV3-1 (or the pseudogene TRBV3-2) and J is TRBJ1-1, with no clear D. The CDR3 length is 12 residues. V lost 1 base and J 7 bases, leaving 7 bases between the germline ends. CDR1 is LGHDT, CDR2 YNNKEL, per germline (reference sequence). CDR3 DNA sequence: TGTGCCAGCAGCCAAGGATACGGTGAAGCTTTCTTT. It is translated as CASSQGYGEAFF.

The gene calls are TRBV7-9 and TRBJ1-2, with 7 nucleotides matching TRBD1. Germline trimming cut 1 base from V and 7 bases from J; bases unmatched to any gene: 6. Per germline, CDR1 SEHNR and CDR2 FQNEAQ (reference sequence). The CDR3 length is 14 residues. The CDR3 DNA is TGTGCCAGCAGCTTAGGACAGGGAGTTGGTGGCTACACCTTC. It codes for CASSLGQGVGGYTF. Together with reference TRBV7-9 and TRBJ1-2, the CDR3 gives the full variable domain: DTGVSQNPRHKITKRGQNVTFRCDPISEHNRLYWYRQTLGQGPEFLTYFQNEAQLEKSRLLSDRFSAERPKGSFSTLEIQRTEQGDSAMYLCASSLGQGVGGYTFGSGTRLTVV.

This chain links TRBV24-1 with TRBJ2-2; 10 nucleotides agree with TRBD1. The CDR3 is 15 residues long. Germline CDR1 reads KGHDR; CDR2 reads SFDVKD. V shed 11 bases and J 7 bases; nucleotides not matched to a gene: 12. CDR3: CAIRLAGTGVGELFF. In nucleotides, the CDR3 is TGTGCCATTCGACTAGCTGGGACAGGGGTCGGGGAGCTGTTTTTT.

The chain recombines TRBV19 with TRBJ1-5; 8 bases agree with TRBD1. Trimming removed 6 bases from V and 4 bases from J; junction bases left unmatched: 5. Germline V CDR1 and CDR2: LNHDA, SQIVND (reference sequence). The CDR3 runs to 14 residues. CDR3 sequence (DNA): TGTGCCAGTAGCCTGGACAGGGAGAATCAGCCCCAGCATTTT. Translation gives CASSLDRENQPQHF. Based on the CDR3 plus reference TRBV19 and TRBJ1-5, the full variable domain is DGGITQSPKYLFRKEGQNVTLSCEQNLNHDAMYWYRQDPGQGLRLIYYSQIVNDFQKGDIAEGYSVSREKKESFPLTVTSAQKNPTAFYLCASSLDRENQPQHFGDGTRLSIL.

There are a few counts of this clone. The rearrangement uses TRBV7-4 and TRBJ2-2, with 12 bases that match TRBD1. Per germline, CDR1 SGHVT and CDR2 SQSDAQ. With 2 bases clipped from V and 4 bases from J, the junction kept 14 bases outside the gene matches. The length of the CDR3 is 20 residues. The CDR3 protein is CASSLRGTGGYMHVTGELFF. In nucleotides, the CDR3 is TGTGCCAGCAGCTTAAGAGGGACAGGGGGCTATATGCACGTCACCGGGGAGCTGTTTTTT.